The TCR beta chain under discussion was sequenced for a study of blood T cell repertoires in COVID-19. Study-wide background: PBMCs, B-cell-depleted T cells, or T cells provided the cDNA or gDNA that made up the material.

The authors' processing: Scientists estimated how many nucleated cells there were by amplifying reference gene primers. Some clones are missing from TCRdb's copy, which holds only in-frame ones; the method was immunoSEQ multiplex PCR. Clone size and the V and J calls come from that table; the DNA yielded D and trimming. The profile shows about 130,000 clones, about 89% of them singletons. CDR3 length: 14 amino acids. Trimming left V 1 base short and J 2 bases short, with 7 bases between. Germline V gene data show CDR1 as SEHNR and CDR2 as FQNEAQ (reference sequence). Sequences were obtained from peripheral blood. The rearrangement links TRBV7-9 to TRBJ2-3; D gene ambiguous. The source of this sequence is an older woman with acute or convalescent COVID-19. CDR3 residues: CASSLGQFTDTQYF. The CDR3, as DNA: TGTGCCAGCAGCTTAGGGCAGTTCACAGATACGCAGTATTTT.